This TCR beta chain was retrieved from a study of sequential checkpoint blockade in melanoma. Study overall: TCRβ was sequenced from DNA of some 89 pretreatment tumors. Roughly 20 patients had tumor biopsies before treatment and at week 13.

Assay used: immunoSEQ multiplex PCR; TCRdb lists only in-frame clones, some missing. The sample has about 18,000 clones, 26% seen once. The germline V gene encodes CDR1 SGHNT and CDR2 YENEEA. V lost 5 bases and J 7 bases, leaving 19 bases between the germline ends. This CDR3 has 15 residues. Treatment here: randomized to nivolumab then ipilimumab (arm A) or the reverse (arm B). In its sample, this clone was seen many times. The sample here was tumor tissue (inferred from file names), taken from a patient given nivolumab and ipilimumab in sequence. V is TRBV11-3 and J is TRBJ2-3; a possible D gene is TRBD1 (5 bases). This receptor was obtained from a human donor with melanoma. CDR3 region: CASSQVQGIAHTQYF. CDR3 DNA sequence: TGTGCCAGCAGCCAAGTTCAGGGTATCGCACATACGCAGTATTTT.